This T cell receptor (beta chain) was found in a study of OX40 agonist ivuxolimab in advanced cancers. Study-level background: Ivuxolimab, an agonist antibody against OX40 (CD134), was given to patients. Dose-escalation patients' cancers were hepatocellular carcinoma, melanoma, renal cell or head and neck cancer. People who had prior anti-PD-1, anti-PD-L1 or anti-CTLA-4 therapy could take part, and under 50% had some.

The CDR3 is 14 amino acids. CDR1 is MDHEN, CDR2 SYDVKM, per germline. V dropped 3 bases and J dropped 5; count of bases not matched to a gene: 3. Excluded were patients having autoimmune disease history or systemic immunosuppression. This table comes from immunoSEQ multiplex PCR, and its TCRdb copy is limited to in-frame clones, with some not included. The table lists 21,000 or so clones, just over 85% of them singletons. Sample: CD4+ or CD8+ T cells sorted from blood, taken in a trial of the OX40 agonist ivuxolimab. The sequence came from an adult with an advanced solid tumor such as melanoma, head and neck, liver or kidney cancer. V gene TRBV28 combines with J gene TRBJ2-2; 7 bases fit TRBD2. The DNA of the CDR3 is TGTGCCAGCAGTTTGTGGCGGGAGACCGGGGAGCTGTTTTTT. Its translation is CASSLWRETGELFF.